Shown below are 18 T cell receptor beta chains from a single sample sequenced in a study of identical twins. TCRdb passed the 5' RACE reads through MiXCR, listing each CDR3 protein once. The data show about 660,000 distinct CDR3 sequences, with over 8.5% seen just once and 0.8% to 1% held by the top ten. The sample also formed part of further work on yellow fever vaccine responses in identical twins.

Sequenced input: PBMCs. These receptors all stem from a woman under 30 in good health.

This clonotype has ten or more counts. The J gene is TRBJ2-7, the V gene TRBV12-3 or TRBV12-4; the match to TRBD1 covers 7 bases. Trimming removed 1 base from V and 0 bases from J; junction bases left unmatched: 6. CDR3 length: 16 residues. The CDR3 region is CASSLVWGQSSYEQYF. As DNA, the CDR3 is TGTGCCAGCAGTTTAGTCTGGGGACAGTCCTCCTACGAGCAGTACTTC.

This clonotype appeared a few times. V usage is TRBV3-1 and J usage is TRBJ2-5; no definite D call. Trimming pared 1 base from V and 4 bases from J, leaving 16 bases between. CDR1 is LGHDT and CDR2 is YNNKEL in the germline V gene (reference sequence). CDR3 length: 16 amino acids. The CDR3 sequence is CASSQARFQVGETQYF. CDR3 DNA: TGTGCCAGCAGCCAAGCCAGGTTCCAGGTGGGAGAGACCCAGTACTTC.

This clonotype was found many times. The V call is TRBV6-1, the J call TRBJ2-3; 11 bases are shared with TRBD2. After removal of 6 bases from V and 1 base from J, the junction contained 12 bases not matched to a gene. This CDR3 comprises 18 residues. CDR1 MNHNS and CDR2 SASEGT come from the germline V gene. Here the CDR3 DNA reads TGTGCCAGCAGGAGCGGACGGCAGACTAGCGGGGGCACAGATACGCAGTATTTT. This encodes CASRSGRQTSGGTDTQYF.

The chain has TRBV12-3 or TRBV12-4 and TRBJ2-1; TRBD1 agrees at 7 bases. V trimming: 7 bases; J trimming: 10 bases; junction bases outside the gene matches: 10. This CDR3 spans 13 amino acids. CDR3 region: CASNNRGSWEQFF. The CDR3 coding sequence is TGTGCCAGCAACAACAGGGGTTCATGGGAGCAGTTCTTC.

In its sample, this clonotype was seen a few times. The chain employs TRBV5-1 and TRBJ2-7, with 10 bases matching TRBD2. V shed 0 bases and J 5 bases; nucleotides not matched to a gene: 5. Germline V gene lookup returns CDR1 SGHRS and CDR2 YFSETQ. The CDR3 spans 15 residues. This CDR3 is CASSLGASGRNEQYF. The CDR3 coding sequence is TGCGCCAGCAGCTTGGGGGCTAGCGGGAGAAACGAGCAGTACTTC.

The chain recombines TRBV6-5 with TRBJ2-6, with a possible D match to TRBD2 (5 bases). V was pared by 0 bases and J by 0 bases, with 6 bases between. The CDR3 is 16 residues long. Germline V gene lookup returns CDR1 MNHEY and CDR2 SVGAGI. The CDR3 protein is CASSYSGLSGANVLTF. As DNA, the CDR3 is TGTGCCAGCAGTTACTCAGGACTCTCTGGGGCCAACGTCCTGACTTTC.

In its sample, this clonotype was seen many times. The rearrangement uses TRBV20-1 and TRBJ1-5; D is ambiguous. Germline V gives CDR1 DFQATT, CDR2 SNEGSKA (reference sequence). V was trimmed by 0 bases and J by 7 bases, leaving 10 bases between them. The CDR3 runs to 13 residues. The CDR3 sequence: CSARDEGWQPQHF. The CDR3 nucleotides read TGCAGTGCTAGAGACGAGGGTTGGCAGCCCCAGCATTTT.

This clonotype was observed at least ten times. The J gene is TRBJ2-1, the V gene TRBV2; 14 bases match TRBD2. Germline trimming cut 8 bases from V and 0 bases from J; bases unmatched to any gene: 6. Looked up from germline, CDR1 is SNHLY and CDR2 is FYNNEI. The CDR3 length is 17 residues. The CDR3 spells CASLGLAGDGSYNEQFF. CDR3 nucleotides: TGTGCCAGCCTGGGACTAGCGGGGGATGGCTCCTACAATGAGCAGTTCTTC.

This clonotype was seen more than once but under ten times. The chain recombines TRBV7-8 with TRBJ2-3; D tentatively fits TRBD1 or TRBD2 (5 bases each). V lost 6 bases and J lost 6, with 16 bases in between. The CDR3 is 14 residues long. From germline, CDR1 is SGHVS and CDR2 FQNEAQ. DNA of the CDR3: TGTGCCAGCAGTTCGGGGCCTCCCGGGGATACGCAGTATTTT. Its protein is CASSSGPPGDTQYF.

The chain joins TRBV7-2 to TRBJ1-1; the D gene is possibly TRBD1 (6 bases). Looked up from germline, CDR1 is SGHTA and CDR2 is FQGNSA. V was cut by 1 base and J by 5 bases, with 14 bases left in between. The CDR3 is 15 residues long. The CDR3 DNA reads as TGTGCCAGCAGCTTAGATAGGGGGGGAAGAACTGAAGCTTTCTTT. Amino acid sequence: CASSLDRGGRTEAFF.

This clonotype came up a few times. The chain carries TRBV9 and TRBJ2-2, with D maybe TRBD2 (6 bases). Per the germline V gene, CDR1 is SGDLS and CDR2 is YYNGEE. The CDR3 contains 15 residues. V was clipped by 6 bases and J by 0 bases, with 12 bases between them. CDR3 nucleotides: TGTGCCAGCACTCGCGGAGGGGCGAACACCGGGGAGCTGTTTTTT. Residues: CASTRGGANTGELFF.

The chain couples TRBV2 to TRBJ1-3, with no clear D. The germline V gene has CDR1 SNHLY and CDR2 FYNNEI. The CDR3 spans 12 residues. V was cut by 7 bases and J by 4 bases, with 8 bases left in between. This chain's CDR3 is CASTTVGNTIYF. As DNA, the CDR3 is TGTGCCAGCACTACAGTCGGAAACACCATATATTTT.

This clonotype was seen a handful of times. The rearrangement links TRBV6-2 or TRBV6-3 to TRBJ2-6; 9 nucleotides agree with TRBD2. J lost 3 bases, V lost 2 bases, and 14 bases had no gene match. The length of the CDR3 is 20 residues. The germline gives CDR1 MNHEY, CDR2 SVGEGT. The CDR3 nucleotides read TGTGCCAGCAGTTACGGTGCGCCTAGCGGGATATATAGTGGGGCCAACGTCCTGACTTTC. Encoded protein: CASSYGAPSGIYSGANVLTF.

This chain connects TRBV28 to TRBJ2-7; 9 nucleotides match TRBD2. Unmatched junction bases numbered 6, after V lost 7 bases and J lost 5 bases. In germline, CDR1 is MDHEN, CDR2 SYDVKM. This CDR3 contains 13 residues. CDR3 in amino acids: CASILAGNNEQYF. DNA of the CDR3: TGTGCCAGCATCCTAGCGGGAAACAACGAGCAGTACTTC.

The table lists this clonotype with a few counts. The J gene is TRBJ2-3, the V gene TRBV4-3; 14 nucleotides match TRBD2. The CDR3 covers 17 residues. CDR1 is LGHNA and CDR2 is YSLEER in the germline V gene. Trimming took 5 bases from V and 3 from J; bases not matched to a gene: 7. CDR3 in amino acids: CASSSGTSGRRTDTQYF. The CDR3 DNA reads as TGCGCCAGCAGCTCTGGGACTAGCGGGAGACGAACAGATACGCAGTATTTT.

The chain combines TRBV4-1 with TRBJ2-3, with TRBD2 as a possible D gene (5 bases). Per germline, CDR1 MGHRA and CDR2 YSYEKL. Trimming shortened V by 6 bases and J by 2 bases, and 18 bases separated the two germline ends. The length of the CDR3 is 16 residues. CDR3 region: CASRGSGISVTDTQYF. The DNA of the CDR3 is TGCGCCAGCAGGGGGTCGGGAATTTCTGTCACAGATACGCAGTATTTT.

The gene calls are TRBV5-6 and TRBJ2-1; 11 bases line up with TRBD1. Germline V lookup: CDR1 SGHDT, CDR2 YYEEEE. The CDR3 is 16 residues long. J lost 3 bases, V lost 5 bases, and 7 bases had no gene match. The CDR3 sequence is CASREGQGAFYNEQFF. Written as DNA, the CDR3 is TGTGCCAGCAGGGAAGGACAGGGGGCATTCTACAATGAGCAGTTCTTC. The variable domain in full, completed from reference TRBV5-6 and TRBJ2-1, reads DAGVTQSPTHLIKTRGQQVTLRCSPKSGHDTVSWYQQALGQGPQFIFQYYEEEERQRGNFPDRFSGHQFPNYSSELNVNALLLGDSALYLCASREGQGAFYNEQFFGPGTRLTVL.

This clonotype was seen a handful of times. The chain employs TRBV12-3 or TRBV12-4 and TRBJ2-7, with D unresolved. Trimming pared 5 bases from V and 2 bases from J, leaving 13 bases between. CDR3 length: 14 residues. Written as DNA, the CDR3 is TGTGCCAGCAGTCCACACCCCGCGGCCTACGAGCAGTACTTC. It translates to CASSPHPAAYEQYF.